This entry lists 15 T cell receptor beta chains sequenced from one sample in a study of siplizumab effects on memory and regulatory T cells. The data were produced by immunoSEQ multiplex PCR, yet TCRdb's version contains in-frame clones alone and is incomplete. Counted here are tens of thousands of clones, 85% to 95% occurring once; the ten biggest clones make up about a fifth. The sample was CD8+ T cells sorted from blood. These receptors originate from a human donor in good health.

The rearrangement links TRBV12-5 to TRBJ2-1; no firm D call. The germline V and J ends were trimmed by 4 bases and 10 bases, with 11 bases remaining between them. CDR1 LGHNT and CDR2 FRNRAP come from the germline V gene. This CDR3 contains 12 residues. The DNA for the CDR3 is TGTGCTAGTGGTTCTCACAACGTCGAGCAGTTCTTC. Residues: CASGSHNVEQFF.

V usage is TRBV27 and J usage is TRBJ2-5, with 9 positions matching TRBD1. The J call may be in error: the DNA end matches TRBJ2-7 better. Germline CDR1 MNHEY, CDR2 SMNVEV (reference sequence). The CDR3 covers 15 residues. DNA of the CDR3: TGTGCCAGCAGGGATAGGGGGACAGGGATCTACGAGCAGTACTTC. It translates to CASRDRGTGIYEQYF.

J is TRBJ2-7 and V is TRBV19, with D possibly TRBD2 on 5 matching bases. This CDR3 region has 14 residues. Germline V gives CDR1 LNHDA, CDR2 SQIVND (reference sequence). Deletions cut 3 bases from V and 2 bases from J, with 11 bases between. CDR3 sequence reads: CASSIEGEAYEQYF. The DNA for the CDR3 is TGTGCCAGTAGTATTGAGGGAGAGGCCTACGAGCAGTACTTC.

About this clone itself: This specimen includes other DNA sequences encoding the same CDR3. The rearrangement uses TRBV7-9 and TRBJ2-1; D is possibly TRBD2 (5 bases). This CDR3 region has 11 residues. Per the germline V gene, CDR1 is SEHNR and CDR2 is FQNEAQ (reference sequence). V was shortened by 3 bases and J by 9 bases, with 6 bases between the two germline ends. The CDR3 region is CASSLGSEQFF. The CDR3 DNA sequence: TGTGCCAGCAGCTTGGGGAGTGAGCAGTTCTTC.

V gene TRBV10-3 combines with J gene TRBJ2-2, with 7 bases that match TRBD2. The CDR3 loop spans 17 amino acids. The germline V gene has CDR1 ENHRY and CDR2 SYGVKD. Trimming at V came to 10 bases and at J to 4 bases, leaving 18 bases not matched to a gene. This chain's CDR3 is CATTITQGGSGTGELFF. CDR3 bases: TGTGCCACAACAATAACCCAGGGCGGGAGTGGCACCGGGGAGCTGTTTTTT.

This clone was recorded only once. The chain's CDR3 is CASNSGGASYEQYF. The CDR3 nucleotides are TGTGCCAGCAATTCCGGGGGCGCTTCCTACGAGCAGTACTTC. The chain joins TRBV27 to TRBJ2-7; D may correspond to TRBD1 or TRBD2 (6 bases each). Trimming removed 7 bases from V and 1 base from J, with 14 bases in between. This CDR3 region has 14 residues. The germline V gene encodes CDR1 MNHEY and CDR2 SMNVEV (reference sequence).

This clone has only one observation. The chain links TRBV5-8 to TRBJ2-2, with 10 nucleotides matching TRBD2. The germline gives CDR1 SGHTS, CDR2 YDEGEE. The V segment lost 3 bases and the J segment 3 bases; nucleotides outside the gene matches: 5. CDR3 size: 16 residues. The CDR3 protein is CASSSTSGMYTGELFF. CDR3 bases: TGTGCCAGCAGCTCCACTAGCGGGATGTACACCGGGGAGCTGTTTTTT.

CDR3 bases: TGCGCCAGCAGCGAGGGGGAGAGGTACAATGAGCAGTTCTTC. Its translation: CASSEGERYNEQFF. The chain uses TRBV5-1 and TRBJ2-1; perhaps TRBD1 as D (6 bases). Germline V gives CDR1 SGHRS, CDR2 YFSETQ. V dropped 4 bases and J dropped 4 bases, with 12 bases sitting between them. The length of the CDR3 is 14 residues. Using reference TRBV5-1 and TRBJ2-1 for the parts outside the CDR3, the full variable domain is KAGVTQTPRYLIKTRGQQVTLSCSPISGHRSVSWYQQTPGQGLQFLFEYFSETQRNKGNFPGRFSGRQFSNSRSEMNVSTLELGDSALYLCASSEGERYNEQFFGPGTRLTVL.

This clone was picked up one time. This sequence joins TRBV6-5 and TRBJ2-5; 8 positions match TRBD1. The CDR3 covers 16 residues. The ends lost 1 base at V and 3 bases at J; junction bases unmatched: 7. Germline V CDR1 and CDR2: MNHEY, SVGAGI. The CDR3 region has the DNA TGTGCCAGCAGTTACTGGGGCAGGGGGCCGAAAGAGACCCAGTACTTC. The encoded protein is CASSYWGRGPKETQYF.

V gene TRBV2 combines with J gene TRBJ2-3, with 12 bases aligning to TRBD2. Trimming cost V 8 bases and J 0 bases; bases outside gene matches: 9. The CDR3 has 17 amino acids. Germline loops: CDR1 SNHLY, CDR2 FYNNEI. CDR3 sequence: CASGGLAGTRSTDTQYF. The DNA for the CDR3 is TGTGCCAGCGGTGGACTAGCGGGAACCAGAAGCACAGATACGCAGTATTTT. Drawing the rest from reference TRBV2 and TRBJ2-3, the complete variable domain is EPEVTQTPSHQVTQMGQEVILRCVPISNHLYFYWYRQILGQKVEFLVSFYNNEISEKSEIFDDQFSVERPDGSNFTLKIRSTKLEDSAMYFCASGGLAGTRSTDTQYFGPGTRLTVL.

The CDR3 region is CASSTMGGSNQPQHF. Here the CDR3 DNA reads TGTGCCAGTAGTACAATGGGCGGGAGCAATCAGCCCCAGCATTTT. This chain connects TRBV19 to TRBJ1-5, with D unresolved. V was trimmed by 4 bases and J by 1 base, leaving 11 bases between them. The CDR3 sequence is 15 residues long. Germline CDR1 LNHDA, CDR2 SQIVND (reference sequence). Full variable domain (outside the CDR3, taken from reference TRBV19 and TRBJ1-5): DGGITQSPKYLFRKEGQNVTLSCEQNLNHDAMYWYRQDPGQGLRLIYYSQIVNDFQKGDIAEGYSVSREKKESFPLTVTSAQKNPTAFYLCASSTMGGSNQPQHFGDGTRLSIL.

The count of this clone is one. The gene calls are TRBV28 and TRBJ2-2; D gene ambiguous. V shed 1 base and J shed 0 bases, with 15 bases lying between them. The CDR3 loop spans 18 amino acids. Germline lookup yields CDR1 MDHEN and CDR2 SYDVKM. The CDR3 is CASSLFNLTDANTGELFF. DNA of the CDR3: TGTGCCAGCAGTTTATTCAACCTAACCGACGCGAACACCGGGGAGCTGTTTTTT.

The chain links TRBV20-1 to TRBJ2-7; D uncertain. Germline CDR1 DFQATT, CDR2 SNEGSKA (reference sequence). Between the trimmed V and J ends, which lost 0 bases and 1 base, there was a span of 1 base. The length of the CDR3 is 11 residues. In DNA, the CDR3 is TGCAGTGCTAGAGAATCCTACGAGCAGTACTTC. It yields the protein CSARESYEQYF.

The chain uses TRBV2 and TRBJ2-7; perhaps TRBD1 as D (7 bases). Germline loops: CDR1 SNHLY, CDR2 FYNNEI. This CDR3 has 15 amino acids. Trimming removed 9 bases at V and 0 bases at J, with 18 bases between. The DNA for the CDR3 is TGTGCCAGGACGGGAGCCGGGACAGACTCCTACGAGCAGTACTTC. Protein sequence: CARTGAGTDSYEQYF.

The chain employs TRBV7-6 and TRBJ2-3, with 8 positions matching TRBD2. CDR3 length: 16 amino acids. V shed 5 bases, J shed 1 base, and the junction held 8 bases outside the gene matches. The germline V gene encodes CDR1 SGHVS and CDR2 FNYEAQ. CDR3 sequence (DNA): TGTGCCAGCAGCCAGATGTCTAGCGGGCGCACAGATACGCAGTATTTT. Its translation: CASSQMSSGRTDTQYF.